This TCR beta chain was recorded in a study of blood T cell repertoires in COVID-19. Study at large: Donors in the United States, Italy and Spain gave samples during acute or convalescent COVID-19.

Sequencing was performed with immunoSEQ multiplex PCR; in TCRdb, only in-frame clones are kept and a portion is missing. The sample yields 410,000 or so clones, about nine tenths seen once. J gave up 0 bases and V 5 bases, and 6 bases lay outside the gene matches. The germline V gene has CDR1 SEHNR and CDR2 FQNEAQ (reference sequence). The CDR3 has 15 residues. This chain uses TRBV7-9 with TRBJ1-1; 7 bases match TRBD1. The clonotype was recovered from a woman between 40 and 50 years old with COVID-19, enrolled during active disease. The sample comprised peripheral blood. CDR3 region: CASSLTGQMNTEAFF. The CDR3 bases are TGTGCCAGCAGCCTGACGGGACAGATGAACACTGAAGCTTTCTTT.